The rows below give T cell receptor beta chains drawn from one sample of a study of cytomegalovirus exposure and HLA in healthy donors. Produced via immunoSEQ multiplex PCR; TCRdb's table is partial and in-frame only. Its table records around 140,000 clones. The sequencing sample was made of PBMCs. The receptor source for this set is a man younger than 30 in good health and CMV-seronegative. The CDR3 runs from the conserved cysteine through the conserved F or W. A D gene is named only where the DNA matches it firmly.

d_gene	v_gene	j_gene	CDR3nt	CDR3aa
TRBD1	TRBV5-1	TRBJ2-7	TGCGCCAGCAGCCGCGACAGGGCATACGAGCAGTACTTC	CASSRDRAYEQYF
-	TRBV23-1	TRBJ1-1	TGCGCCAGCAGTCACGGGGAGGACACTGAAGCTTTCTTT	CASSHGEDTEAFF
-	TRBV28	TRBJ1-2	TGTGCCAGCAGCACCCTCCACCTGGGGGCCTATGGCTACACCTTC	CASSTLHLGAYGYTF
TRBD1	TRBV7-2	TRBJ2-2	TGTGCCAGCAGATATCAGGGGGCGAACACCGGGGAGCTGTTTTTT	CASRYQGANTGELFF
TRBD2	TRBV27	TRBJ2-7	TGTGCCAGCAGTTTTCGGGGGGGTAGGGAGCAGTACTTC	CASSFRGGREQYF
-	TRBV4-3	TRBJ1-1	TGCGCCAGCAGCCAAGTCCGGAGCACGGGGGCTGAAGCTTTCTTT	CASSQVRSTGAEAFF
-	TRBV4-3	TRBJ1-3	TGCGCCAGCAGCCAAGATCGGGAGTCCGGAAACACCATATATTTT	CASSQDRESGNTIYF
TRBD1	TRBV9	TRBJ2-7	TGTGCCAGCAGCGTGGGGACAGGGGTGGGCGAGCAGTACTTC	CASSVGTGVGEQYF
-	TRBV18	TRBJ2-6	TGTGCCAGCTCACCACCCGCTGGCAGGGCAGACTCTGGGGCCAACGTCCTGACTTTC	CASSPPAGRADSGANVLTF
-	TRBV7-2	TRBJ1-2	TGTGCCAGCAGCGAGGACAGTCGATATGGCTACACCTTC	CASSEDSRYGYTF
TRBD1	TRBV18	TRBJ2-5	TGTGCCAGCTCGGGAGACAGGGCCGAGACCCAGTACTTC	CASSGDRAETQYF
TRBD2	TRBV9	TRBJ2-1	TGTGCCAGCAGCGTAGGAAGTGGCGGGGGGGCTAATGAGCAGTTCTTC	CASSVGSGGGANEQFF
TRBD1	TRBV9	TRBJ1-3	TGTGCCAGCAGCAACGGGGACAGGCCTGGAAACACCATATATTTT	CASSNGDRPGNTIYF
-	TRBV9	TRBJ1-4	TGTGCCAGCAGCGTACAGGGAACTAATGAAAAACTGTTTTTT	CASSVQGTNEKLFF
TRBD2	TRBV4-3	TRBJ2-1	TGCGCCAGCGGCCGGGGGGGCGCATCGAATGAGCAGTTCTTC	CASGRGGASNEQFF
-	TRBV5-1	TRBJ1-2	TGCGCCAGCACCAGGGGCTATGAGTCCTATGGCTACACCTTC	CASTRGYESYGYTF
TRBD1	TRBV4-3	TRBJ1-6	TGCGCCAGCAGCCAAGGGACAGGGGGCAGTAATTCACCCCTCCACTTT	CASSQGTGGSNSPLHF
TRBD1	TRBV7-9	TRBJ1-4	TGTGCCAGCAGCACAGACAGGGGCAGAGCTAATGAAAAACTGTTTTTT	CASSTDRGRANEKLFF